One sample yielded the 20 T cell receptor beta chains listed below, sequenced in a study of beta chain features in type 1 diabetes. As every portion of the isolated RNA was reverse transcribed, the sequencing read expressed TCRB transcripts. Here immunoSEQ multiplex PCR was the method, and the copy in TCRdb shows in-frame clones only, minus some. The table includes hundreds of thousands of clones, 10% to 15% detected once. Source material: naive CD4+ T cells from blood. The receptors come from a man younger than 30 in good health.

This clone occurred a few times. The J gene is TRBJ2-3, the V gene TRBV28; maybe TRBD2 (5 bases). This CDR3 is 12 amino acids long. V lost 7 bases to trimming and J lost 7 bases, with 12 bases between them. The germline gives CDR1 MDHEN, CDR2 SYDVKM. The CDR3 is CASTTEGNTQYF. For the CDR3, the DNA is TGTGCCAGCACCACTGAGGGTAATACGCAGTATTTT.

V usage is TRBV11-2 and J usage is TRBJ2-3; D possibly corresponds to TRBD2 (5 bases). Trimming pared 3 bases from V and 5 bases from J, leaving 15 bases between. CDR3 length: 15 amino acids. CDR1 SGHAT and CDR2 FQNNGV come from the germline V gene. The DNA for the CDR3 is TGTGCCAGCAGCTTGGCGGGTGGCCCCCTAGATACGCAGTATTTT. It translates to CASSLAGGPLDTQYF.

In this sample, this clone turned up a few times. The chain employs TRBV9 and TRBJ2-3; 10 nucleotides align to TRBD2. Trimming took 4 bases from V and 0 from J; bases not matched to a gene: 5. Germline V gene lookup returns CDR1 SGDLS and CDR2 YYNGEE. The CDR3 contains 16 residues. The CDR3 protein is CASSSPLAGSTDTQYF. CDR3 nucleotide sequence: TGTGCCAGCAGCAGCCCACTAGCGGGGAGCACAGATACGCAGTATTTT.

J is TRBJ2-7 and V is TRBV2, with 9 positions matching TRBD1. CDR3 length equals 16 residues. V lost 2 bases to trimming and J lost 2 bases; unmatched junction nucleotides: 7. Germline V gene lookup returns CDR1 SNHLY and CDR2 FYNNEI. DNA for the CDR3: TGTGCCAGCAGTGAACTGTGGACAGGGGAGCCCTACGAGCAGTACTTC. As protein: CASSELWTGEPYEQYF.

The CDR3 DNA sequence: TGTGCCAGCAGTGTGCAGGGGCACACTGAAGCTTTCTTT. Residues: CASSVQGHTEAFF. This chain links TRBV2 with TRBJ1-1; possibly TRBD1 for D (6 bases). Trimming took off 4 bases at V and 3 bases at J, with 9 bases between the two ends. This CDR3 is built from 13 residues. Germline V gene lookup returns CDR1 SNHLY and CDR2 FYNNEI.

This clone was recorded a few times. V gene TRBV28 combines with J gene TRBJ2-3; D is possibly TRBD1 (6 bases). Germline lookup yields CDR1 MDHEN and CDR2 SYDVKM. The CDR3 has 13 amino acids. V lost 5 bases and J 4 bases, leaving 10 bases between the germline ends. DNA of the CDR3: TGTGCCAGCAGTACATCAGGGGCAGATACGCAGTATTTT. It encodes CASSTSGADTQYF.

The V gene is TRBV10-3, the J gene TRBJ1-3; possible D gene TRBD1, 5 bases. Germline CDR1 reads ENHRY; CDR2 reads SYGVKD. This CDR3 has 13 amino acids. Deletions cut 7 bases from V and 2 bases from J, with 9 bases between. The CDR3 protein is CAITGGTGNTIYF. The CDR3, as DNA: TGTGCCATCACCGGGGGGACTGGAAACACCATATATTTT.

This clone was found a few times. The chain couples TRBV25-1 to TRBJ1-1; 7 nucleotides match TRBD1. Germline CDR1 is MGHDK and CDR2 is SYGVNS. V shed 1 base and J 1 base; nucleotides not matched to a gene: 0. The CDR3 sequence is 14 residues long. CDR3 nucleotide sequence: TGTGCCAGCAGTGAATGGACAGGGAACACTGAAGCTTTCTTT. Residues: CASSEWTGNTEAFF. Full variable domain (remainder filled in from reference TRBV25-1 and TRBJ1-1): EADIYQTPRYLVIGTGKKITLECSQTMGHDKMYWYQQDPGMELHLIHYSYGVNSTEKGDLSSESTVSRIRTEHFPLTLESARPSHTSQYLCASSEWTGNTEAFFGQGTRLTVV.

This clone was seen more than once but under ten times. The genes are TRBV5-1 and TRBJ2-1; 9 bases are a match to TRBD2. After removal of 4 bases from V and 5 bases from J, the junction contained 7 bases not matched to a gene. Looked up from germline, CDR1 is SGHRS and CDR2 is YFSETQ. This CDR3 has 15 residues. CDR3 amino acids: CASSVRGGRNNEQFF. Here the CDR3 DNA reads TGCGCCAGCAGCGTGCGGGGGGGCCGGAACAATGAGCAGTTCTTC.

This rearrangement joins TRBV5-4 to TRBJ2-7; TRBD1 agrees at 9 bases. CDR1 and CDR2 (germline): SGHNT, YYREEE (reference sequence). CDR3 length: 13 residues. Unmatched junction bases numbered 1, after V lost 3 bases and J lost 3 bases. This CDR3 is CASSWDRVYEQYF. CDR3 in DNA: TGTGCCAGCAGCTGGGACAGGGTCTACGAGCAGTACTTC. Looking up the rest from reference TRBV5-4 and TRBJ2-7 gives the full variable domain: ETGVTQSPTHLIKTRGQQVTLRCSSQSGHNTVSWYQQALGQGPQFIFQYYREEENGRGNFPPRFSGLQFPNYSSELNVNALELDDSALYLCASSWDRVYEQYFGPGTRLTVT.

The gene calls are TRBV28 and TRBJ2-1, with TRBD2 identical over 9 bases. Germline CDR1 is MDHEN and CDR2 is SYDVKM. With V trimmed by 2 bases and J by 4 bases, 6 bases remained unmatched. The CDR3 runs 16 residues. CDR3 in amino acids: CASSLGGRAAYNEQFF. DNA for the CDR3: TGTGCCAGCAGTTTAGGCGGGAGGGCCGCATACAATGAGCAGTTCTTC.

This sequence joins TRBV7-2 and TRBJ1-5, with TRBD1 as a possible D gene (5 bases). The germline CDR1 and CDR2 sequences are SGHTA and FQGNSA. Trimming left V 5 bases short and J 5 bases short, with 13 bases between. There are 14 residues in the CDR3. Here the CDR3 DNA reads TGTGCCAGCAGCCGGACGGCAGGGTATCAGCCCCAGCATTTT. Amino acids: CASSRTAGYQPQHF.

This clone was detected only a few times. V is TRBV9 and J is TRBJ1-1, with D possibly TRBD1 on 6 matching bases. The CDR3 loop spans 14 amino acids. The V gene lost 0 bases and the J gene lost 1 base, with 7 bases spanning the gap. CDR1 SGDLS and CDR2 YYNGEE come from the germline V gene. CDR3 protein: CASSVGTANTEAFF. CDR3 DNA: TGTGCCAGCAGCGTAGGGACAGCGAACACTGAAGCTTTCTTT.

This sequence joins TRBV7-3 and TRBJ2-3; D remains ambiguous. V was shortened by 2 bases and J by 1 base, with 7 bases between the two germline ends. Germline CDR1 reads SGHTA; CDR2 reads FQGTGA. There are 14 residues in the CDR3. CDR3 nucleotides: TGTGCCAGCAGCTTAGTTAGTCGCACAGATACGCAGTATTTT. Translating gives CASSLVSRTDTQYF.

This chain links TRBV19 with TRBJ2-7; 7 positions match TRBD1. Trimming cost V 5 bases and J 2 bases; bases outside gene matches: 6. From germline, CDR1 is LNHDA and CDR2 SQIVND (reference sequence). The CDR3 length is 14 residues. The CDR3 region is CASSATGATYEQYF. The DNA for the CDR3 is TGTGCCAGTAGTGCAACAGGGGCTACCTACGAGCAGTACTTC.

The chain has TRBV7-9 and TRBJ1-2; perhaps TRBD1 as D (5 bases). Germline V CDR1 and CDR2: SEHNR, FQNEAQ (reference sequence). Trimming stripped 4 bases from V and 5 bases from J, with 17 bases between. The CDR3 has 15 amino acids. CDR3 in amino acids: CASSSRTGSLYGYTF. DNA of the CDR3: TGTGCCAGCAGCTCCCGAACAGGATCCCTTTATGGCTACACCTTC.

The gene calls are TRBV5-1 and TRBJ1-5; a possible D gene is TRBD1 (6 bases). Germline V gene sequence: CDR1 SGHRS, CDR2 YFSETQ. V was cut by 0 bases and J by 12 bases, with 13 bases left in between. The CDR3 totals 13 residues. CDR3 DNA sequence: TGCGCCAGCAGCTTGGCCGTGGGGGCGGACCAGCATTTT. Protein: CASSLAVGADQHF.

This clone was seen more than once but under ten times. The chain is built from TRBV7-2 and TRBJ2-1, with D maybe TRBD2 (6 bases). The CDR3 is 13 residues long. In germline, CDR1 is SGHTA, CDR2 FQGNSA. Trimming took off 5 bases at V and 3 bases at J, with 8 bases between the two ends. CDR3 sequence: CASSRENYNEQFF. The CDR3 nucleotides are TGTGCCAGCAGCCGGGAGAACTACAATGAGCAGTTCTTC.

This clone was counted only a few times. The chain couples TRBV9 to TRBJ2-7; 11 bases fit TRBD1. Germline V gene data show CDR1 as SGDLS and CDR2 as YYNGEE. The CDR3 has 15 amino acids. The ends lost 0 bases at V and 3 bases at J; junction bases unmatched: 2. CDR3 bases: TGTGCCAGCAGCGTAGGGACAGGGGGCTTCTACGAGCAGTACTTC. It specifies CASSVGTGGFYEQYF. The variable domain in full, completed from reference TRBV9 and TRBJ2-7, reads DSGVTQTPKHLITATGQRVTLRCSPRSGDLSVYWYQQSLDQGLQFLIQYYNGEERAKGNILERFSAQQFPDLHSELNLSSLELGDSALYFCASSVGTGGFYEQYFGPGTRLTVT.

The chain couples TRBV5-8 to TRBJ2-3, with D maybe TRBD2 (7 bases). The CDR3 consists of 15 residues. Trimming took off 0 bases at V and 3 bases at J, with 11 bases between the two ends. CDR1 is SGHTS and CDR2 is YDEGEE in the germline V gene. The CDR3 region is CASSLGGGATDTQYF. Here the CDR3 DNA reads TGTGCCAGCAGCTTGGGTGGGGGGGCTACAGATACGCAGTATTTT.